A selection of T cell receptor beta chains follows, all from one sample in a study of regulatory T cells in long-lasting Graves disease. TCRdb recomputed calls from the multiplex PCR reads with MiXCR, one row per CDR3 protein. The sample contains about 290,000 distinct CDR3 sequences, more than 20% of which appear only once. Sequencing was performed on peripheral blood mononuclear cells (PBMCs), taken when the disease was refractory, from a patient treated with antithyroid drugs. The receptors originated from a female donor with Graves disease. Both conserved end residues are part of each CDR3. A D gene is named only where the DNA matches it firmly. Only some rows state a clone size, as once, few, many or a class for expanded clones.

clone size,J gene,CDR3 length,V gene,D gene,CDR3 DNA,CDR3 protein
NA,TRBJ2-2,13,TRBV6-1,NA,TGTGCCAGCAGCCTTGCCCCTAAAGGGGAGCTGTTTTTT,CASSLAPKGELFF
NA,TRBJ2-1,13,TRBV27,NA,TGTGCCAGCAGTTTCCAGGAGGTGGGCGGGCAGTTCTTC,CASSFQEVGGQFF
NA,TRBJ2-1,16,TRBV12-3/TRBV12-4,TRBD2,TGTGCCAGCAGTTCCGGGACTAGCGGGATATACAATGAGCAGTTCTTC,CASSSGTSGIYNEQFF
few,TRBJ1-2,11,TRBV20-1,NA,TGCAGTGCTCCGTCCGTCGGTGGCTACACCTTC,CSAPSVGGYTF
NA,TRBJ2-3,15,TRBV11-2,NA,TGTGCCAGCAGCTTAAGAGGATGGGTTTCAGATACGCAGTATTTT,CASSLRGWVSDTQYF
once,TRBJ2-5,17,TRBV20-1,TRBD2,TGCAGTGCTAGAGGGGGACTAGCGGGAGTCATGGGAGAGACCCAGCACTTC,CSARGGLAGVMGETQHF
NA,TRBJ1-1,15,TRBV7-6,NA,TGTGCCAGCAGCCCTCAAACAGAGATAAACACTGAAGCTTTCTTT,CASSPQTEINTEAFF
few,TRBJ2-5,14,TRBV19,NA,TGTGCCAGTAGTATTCTCTACAGACAAGAGACCCAGTACTTC,CASSILYRQETQYF
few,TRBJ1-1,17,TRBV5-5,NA,TGTGCCAGCAGCTTGGAGTCGGGGGGGCCCTTGAGCACTGAAGCTTTCTTT,CASSLESGGPLSTEAFF
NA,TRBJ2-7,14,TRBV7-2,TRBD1,TGTGCCAGCAGCTCCGGAGACAGGGGGCGCGAGCAGTACTTC,CASSSGDRGREQYF
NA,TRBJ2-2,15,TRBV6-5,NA,TGTGCCAGCAGTTACTCGAACAGGAACACCGGGGAGCTGTTTTTT,CASSYSNRNTGELFF
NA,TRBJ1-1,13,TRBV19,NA,TGTGCCACGGGACTGAGTGGGAACACTGAAGCTTTCTTT,CATGLSGNTEAFF
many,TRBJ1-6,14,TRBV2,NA,TGTGCCAGCAGTGATATTTTCGGGAATTCACCCCTCCACTTT,CASSDIFGNSPLHF
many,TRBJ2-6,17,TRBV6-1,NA,TGTGCCACCTCGAGGGCAGTACATAGCTCTGGGGCCAACGTCCTGACTTTC,CATSRAVHSSGANVLTF
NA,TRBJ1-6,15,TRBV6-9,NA,TGTGCCAGCAGTTACACAGACGGGGGGTTTTCACCCCTCCACTTT,CASSYTDGGFSPLHF
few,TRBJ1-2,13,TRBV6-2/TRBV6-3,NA,TGTGCCAGCAGTTACAGGGAAAGTGAAGGCTACACCTTC,CASSYRESEGYTF
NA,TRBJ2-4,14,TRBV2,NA,TGTGCCAGCAGTGGAGCAGATTCAAAAAACATTCAGTACTTC,CASSGADSKNIQYF
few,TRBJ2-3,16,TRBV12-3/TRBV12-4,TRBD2,TGTGCCAGCAGTCCCGGACTAGCGGGGCGCACAGATACGCAGTATTTT,CASSPGLAGRTDTQYF
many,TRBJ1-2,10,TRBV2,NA,TGTGCCAGCAGGAACTATGGCTACACCTTC,CASRNYGYTF
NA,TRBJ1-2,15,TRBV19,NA,TGTGCCACAAGTACTAACGGGGACACTAACTATGGCTACACCTTC,CATSTNGDTNYGYTF
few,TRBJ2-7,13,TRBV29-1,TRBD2,TGCAGCGTTGAACCCGTAGCGGGGAGCGAGCAGTACTTC,CSVEPVAGSEQYF
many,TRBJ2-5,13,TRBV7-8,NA,TGTGCCAGCAGCTTCGGACACCAAGAGACCCAGTACTTC,CASSFGHQETQYF
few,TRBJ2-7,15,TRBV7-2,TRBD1,TGTGCCAGCAGCCCCGGGACAGGGGTTTTATACGAGCAGTACTTC,CASSPGTGVLYEQYF
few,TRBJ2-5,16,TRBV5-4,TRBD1,TGTGCCAGCAGCTTGTTAACGGACAGGGGCCAAGAGACCCAGTACTTC,CASSLLTDRGQETQYF
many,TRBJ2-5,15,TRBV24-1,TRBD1,TGTGCCACCAGTGACCCGACAGGGGGCCGGGAGACCCAGTACTTC,CATSDPTGGRETQYF
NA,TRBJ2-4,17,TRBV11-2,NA,TGTGCCAGCAGTTTAAGCGTCGAAGAGCTCAGGAAAAACATTCAGTACTTC,CASSLSVEELRKNIQYF
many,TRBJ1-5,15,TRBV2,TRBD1,TGTGCCAGCATTAGGGACAGGGGGCAGGGTCAGCCCCAGCATTTT,CASIRDRGQGQPQHF
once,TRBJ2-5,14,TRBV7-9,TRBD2,TGTGCCAGCAGGTCTAGCGGGAGGCAGGAGACCCAGTACTTC,CASRSSGRQETQYF
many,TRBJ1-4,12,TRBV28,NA,TGTGCCAGCAGCAAGACCTGGGCCAAACTGTTTTTT,CASSKTWAKLFF
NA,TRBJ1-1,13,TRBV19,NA,TGTGCCAGTATGAGGGCTACACCAGGGGCCGCTTTCTTT,CASMRATPGAAFF
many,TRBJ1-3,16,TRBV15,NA,TGTGCCACCAGCAGAGATCCGGGGAACTCTGGAAACACCATATATTTT,CATSRDPGNSGNTIYF
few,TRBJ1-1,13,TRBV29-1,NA,TGCAGCGTTGTGCGGCCGCTCAACACTGAAGCTTTCTTT,CSVVRPLNTEAFF
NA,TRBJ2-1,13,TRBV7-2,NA,TGTGCCAGCAGCCCAGGGCCCTCGGATGAGCAGTTCTTC,CASSPGPSDEQFF